This T cell receptor beta chain was identified in a study of sequential checkpoint blockade in melanoma. Study at large: Patients were randomized 1:1 to nivolumab-then-ipilimumab or ipilimumab-then-nivolumab first-line. After both sequences, patients received maintenance nivolumab.

Sequenced by immunoSEQ multiplex PCR; TCRdb stores in-frame clones only, minus some. The sample holds under 20,000 clones, 77% seen once. V lost 3 bases, J lost 1 base, and 8 bases lay in between. This CDR3 comprises 13 residues. CDR1 and CDR2 (germline): SGHDT, YYEEEE. As for this clone: Other DNA sequences from this sample encode an identical CDR3 as well.

Treatment in this sample: randomized to nivolumab then ipilimumab (arm A) or the reverse (arm B). No patient had prior DNA-damaging chemotherapy. Live CD3+CD8+ CD19− CD56− cells were sorted from PBMCs. The source is a human donor with melanoma. The material sequenced was CD8+ T cells sorted from blood (inferred from file names), taken from a patient given nivolumab and ipilimumab in sequence. This sequence joins TRBV5-6 and TRBJ2-7, with D tentatively TRBD2 (6 bases). CDR3 in amino acids: CASSSGGSYEQYF. The DNA for the CDR3 is TGTGCCAGCAGCTCTGGGGGGTCCTACGAGCAGTACTTC.